A selection of T cell receptor beta chains follows, all from one sample in a study of persistence of HIV-infected CD4 T cells. Their antigens remain unidentified. Repertoires were generated with immunoSEQ multiplex PCR, while TCRdb's copy carries only in-frame clones and drops some. The sample lists roughly 25,000 clones, around 72% seen once, with about 1.8% in the top ten. Sequencing was performed on CD4+ T cells sorted from PBMCs after roughly 17-hour stimulation, taken from a patient who received antiretroviral therapy. All receptors come from an adult man with HIV who was CMV-seropositive. CDR3s include the opening cysteine and the closing phenylalanine or tryptophan. The order of the fields is clone size, V gene, D gene, J gene, CDR3 DNA, CDR3 protein. The D gene is left open where the match is weak. The size entry is marked missing in some rows and otherwise reads once, few, many or a size class.

clone size: -
V gene: TRBV10-3
D gene: -
J gene: TRBJ1-2
CDR3 DNA: TGTGCCATCAGTGATGGGCTGGATGGCTACACCTTC
CDR3 protein: CAISDGLDGYTF

clone size: -
V gene: TRBV18
D gene: -
J gene: TRBJ1-2
CDR3 DNA: TGTGCCAGCGGGACGGGCTATGGCTACACCTTC
CDR3 protein: CASGTGYGYTF

clone size: -
V gene: TRBV28
D gene: TRBD2
J gene: TRBJ2-7
CDR3 DNA: TGTGCCACCCTACCGACTAGCGGGGATCACACGGGATCCTACGAGCAGTACTTC
CDR3 protein: CATLPTSGDHTGSYEQYF

clone size: few
V gene: TRBV7-6
D gene: -
J gene: TRBJ2-1
CDR3 DNA: TGTGCCAGCAGCTTAGAGGATCGGGCAGACCTATACAATGAGCAGTTCTTC
CDR3 protein: CASSLEDRADLYNEQFF

clone size: -
V gene: TRBV7-8
D gene: -
J gene: TRBJ2-1
CDR3 DNA: TGTGCCAGCAGCTTAGCCGTTGATGAGCAGTTCTTC
CDR3 protein: CASSLAVDEQFF

clone size: -
V gene: TRBV5-4
D gene: TRBD1
J gene: TRBJ1-5
CDR3 DNA: TGTGCCAGCAGCAACACCGGGACAGGGTGGGATCAGCCCCAGCATTTT
CDR3 protein: CASSNTGTGWDQPQHF

clone size: few
V gene: TRBV7-9
D gene: -
J gene: TRBJ2-7
CDR3 DNA: TGTGCCAGCACCACAACGGGGAACGAGCAGTACTTC
CDR3 protein: CASTTTGNEQYF

clone size: -
V gene: TRBV3-1/TRBV3-2
D gene: -
J gene: TRBJ2-2
CDR3 DNA: TGTGCCAGCAGCCAAGTATTCACCGGGGAGCTGTTTTTT
CDR3 protein: CASSQVFTGELFF

clone size: -
V gene: TRBV12-5
D gene: -
J gene: TRBJ2-5
CDR3 DNA: TGTGCTAGTGGTTCGAGCATTCGAGAGACCCAGTACTTC
CDR3 protein: CASGSSIRETQYF

clone size: few
V gene: TRBV5-1
D gene: -
J gene: TRBJ2-7
CDR3 DNA: TGCGCCAGCAGCTTGGATTCAGGGCGGGACGAGCAGTACTTC
CDR3 protein: CASSLDSGRDEQYF

clone size: -
V gene: TRBV6-6
D gene: TRBD2
J gene: TRBJ2-1
CDR3 DNA: TGTGCCAGCAGTTACCGGGCTAGCGGGGACGGTGAGCAGTTCTTC
CDR3 protein: CASSYRASGDGEQFF

clone size: -
V gene: TRBV10-3
D gene: TRBD2
J gene: TRBJ2-2
CDR3 DNA: TGTGCCATCAGTGAGTCAGCGGGGGAGTCGAACACCGGGGAGCTGTTTTTT
CDR3 protein: CAISESAGESNTGELFF

clone size: -
V gene: TRBV7-9
D gene: TRBD1
J gene: TRBJ2-2
CDR3 DNA: TGTGCCAGCAGCTCCCCGGACAGGGGGCTCCCCGGGGGCACCGGGGAGCTGTTTTTT
CDR3 protein: CASSSPDRGLPGGTGELFF

clone size: -
V gene: TRBV6-5
D gene: -
J gene: TRBJ1-5
CDR3 DNA: TGTGCCAGCAGAGACAAGTATAGCAATCAGCCCCAGCATTTT
CDR3 protein: CASRDKYSNQPQHF

clone size: medium-sized
V gene: TRBV5-1
D gene: TRBD2
J gene: TRBJ2-2
CDR3 DNA: TGCGCCAGCAGCTTACAACCTGGACTAGCGGGGGGTACCGGGGAGCTGTTTTTT
CDR3 protein: CASSLQPGLAGGTGELFF

clone size: -
V gene: TRBV28
D gene: -
J gene: TRBJ2-7
CDR3 DNA: TGTGCCAGCACCGCCGGGTACGAGCAGTACTTC
CDR3 protein: CASTAGYEQYF

clone size: -
V gene: TRBV25-1
D gene: -
J gene: TRBJ1-5
CDR3 DNA: TGTGCCAGCAGTGAACAAGGGTGGGGAGATCAGCCCCAGCATTTT
CDR3 protein: CASSEQGWGDQPQHF

clone size: -
V gene: TRBV5-4
D gene: -
J gene: TRBJ2-5
CDR3 DNA: TGTGCCAGCAGCTTGGAGGCCAGTAGGCAAGAGACCCAGTACTTC
CDR3 protein: CASSLEASRQETQYF

clone size: -
V gene: TRBV6-5
D gene: -
J gene: TRBJ2-7
CDR3 DNA: TGTGCCAGCAGTAAGGAGGGGCCCACCTACGAGCAGTACTTC
CDR3 protein: CASSKEGPTYEQYF

clone size: -
V gene: TRBV3-1/TRBV3-2
D gene: -
J gene: TRBJ1-1
CDR3 DNA: TGTGCCAGCAGCCCACTCAACGGGGAGCGGGAAGCTTTCTTT
CDR3 protein: CASSPLNGEREAFF

clone size: -
V gene: TRBV28
D gene: -
J gene: TRBJ1-2
CDR3 DNA: TGTGCCAGCAGTTTAAAGGGCATAGGGATCTATGGCTACACCTTC
CDR3 protein: CASSLKGIGIYGYTF

clone size: -
V gene: TRBV5-1
D gene: -
J gene: TRBJ1-1
CDR3 DNA: TGCGCCAGCAGCTTGGGGGGACCGAACACTGAAGCTTTCTTT
CDR3 protein: CASSLGGPNTEAFF

clone size: -
V gene: TRBV28
D gene: -
J gene: TRBJ1-5
CDR3 DNA: TGTGCCAGCAGTCCCAGGATGGGGAATCAGCCCCAGCATTTT
CDR3 protein: CASSPRMGNQPQHF

clone size: -
V gene: TRBV2
D gene: -
J gene: TRBJ2-1
CDR3 DNA: TGTGCCAGCAGTGAGCGGGGAAGAAACTACAATGAGCAGTTCTTC
CDR3 protein: CASSERGRNYNEQFF